The rows below give T cell receptor beta chains drawn from one sample of a study of T cells expressing NK-cell markers. TCRdb reprocessed the 5' RACE reads and stores each CDR3 protein as one record, lacking DNA. Here the sample table reports 150,000 to 180,000 distinct CDR3 sequences. Sequencing input: blood T cells: a sorted CD56 or NKG2C T cell subset, CD4+ or CD8+ T cells, or bulk PBMC T cells (not recorded which). The receptors were sampled from a woman between 45 and 65 years old in good health. CDR3s include the opening cysteine and the closing phenylalanine or tryptophan. The order of the fields is clone size, CDR3 length, J gene, V gene, CDR3 protein. The listing skips clone size in some rows; elsewhere it reads once, few, many or a size class.

NA | 14 | TRBJ2-1 | TRBV6-6 | CASSYRGEYNEQFF
NA | 14 | TRBJ2-5 | TRBV7-9 | CAGGEVEYQETQYF
NA | 18 | TRBJ2-2 | TRBV2 | CASSEELAGKANTGELFF
NA | 17 | TRBJ2-7 | TRBV20-1 | CSARGGRDSSPSYEQYF
NA | 15 | TRBJ2-3 | TRBV20-1 | CSARDERAYPDTQYF
NA | 15 | TRBJ2-1 | TRBV7-9 | CASSLDRGEYNEQFF
NA | 12 | TRBJ2-7 | TRBV6-1 | CAGKDSSYEQYF
NA | 15 | TRBJ1-1 | TRBV20-1 | CSARRNRSGRVEAFF
NA | 15 | TRBJ2-5 | TRBV15 | CATSSGTEYQETQYF
medium-sized | 14 | TRBJ2-4 | TRBV9 | CASSVAYRGNIQYF
NA | 15 | TRBJ1-3 | TRBV7-9 | CASSRSGSSGNTIYF
NA | 13 | TRBJ2-7 | TRBV6-2/TRBV6-3 | CASSLANSYEQYF
NA | 16 | TRBJ1-6 | TRBV15 | CATSRRKAGSGSPLHF
NA | 14 | TRBJ2-1 | TRBV4-1 | CASSRREDVNEQFF
NA | 15 | TRBJ2-7 | TRBV5-1 | CASSSQRGRTYEQYF
NA | 13 | TRBJ1-2 | TRBV29-1 | CSVATGTGEGYTF
NA | 18 | TRBJ1-2 | TRBV12-3/TRBV12-4 | CASSLVRVVGTANYGYTF
NA | 15 | TRBJ1-2 | TRBV29-1 | CSVVGLISGDYGYTF
NA | 14 | TRBJ2-7 | TRBV27 | CASSPKRERGEQYF
NA | 13 | TRBJ1-5 | TRBV24-1 | CATSAGDNQPQHF
NA | 16 | TRBJ2-7 | TRBV13 | CASSLVSSGGTYEQYF
NA | 16 | TRBJ2-1 | TRBV15 | CATSALLAGVDNEQFF
NA | 12 | TRBJ2-3 | TRBV7-6 | CASSQNPDTQYF
NA | 14 | TRBJ1-6 | TRBV24-1 | CATSDRYLNSPLHF
NA | 14 | TRBJ1-2 | TRBV4-1 | CASSQQHGLVGYTF
NA | 16 | TRBJ2-3 | TRBV7-3 | CASSEAGTSGTDTQYF
NA | 14 | TRBJ2-7 | TRBV5-1 | CASSLGDRPYEQYF
NA | 17 | TRBJ2-3 | TRBV7-6 | CASSLGANRYSTDTQYF
NA | 17 | TRBJ2-1 | TRBV6-2/TRBV6-3 | CASSYSGLAAAGNEQFF
NA | 17 | TRBJ2-6 | TRBV4-1 | CASSQDGTLSGANVLTF
NA | 18 | TRBJ2-4 | TRBV7-2 | CASSNTGLYLPEGGIQYF
NA | 13 | TRBJ2-3 | TRBV30 | CAWSVNSLDTQYF
NA | 16 | TRBJ2-3 | TRBV10-3 | CAISDVREGLTDTQYF
NA | 14 | TRBJ2-5 | TRBV6-7 | CASSYLSRQETQYF
NA | 12 | TRBJ2-3 | TRBV20-1 | CSARSSTYTQYF
NA | 11 | TRBJ2-5 | TRBV12-3/TRBV12-4 | CACGQLETQYF
NA | 15 | TRBJ2-1 | TRBV6-1 | CASSELSGRASEQFF
NA | 14 | TRBJ2-1 | TRBV29-1 | CSATEFGGYNEQFF
NA | 15 | TRBJ2-1 | TRBV9 | CASSVDGGRGNEQFF
NA | 17 | TRBJ1-1 | TRBV7-9 | CASSLAPLAGGHTEAFF